This T cell receptor (beta chain) was sequenced in a study of CD8+ T cells in alopecia areata. Researchers took lesional scalp punch biopsies and peripheral blood from people who were alopecia areata patients. The germline CDR1 and CDR2 sequences are MDHEN and SYDVKM. The CDR3 loop spans 14 amino acids. cDNA reverse transcribed from extracted RNA served as the sequencing template. TCRdb's table, derived via immunoSEQ multiplex PCR, lists solely in-frame clones and lacks some. In the table there are some 120,000 clones, about 51% of which are singletons. V is TRBV28 and J is TRBJ2-7, with D perhaps TRBD2 (6 bases). The sequencing input was NKG2D-low CD8+ T cells sorted from blood. This TCR was sampled from a human donor with alopecia areata. CDR3 loop: CAHHQEGRSYEQYF. DNA of the CDR3: TGTGCTCATCACCAGGAGGGCCGATCCTACGAGCAGTACTTC.